Included here is one T cell receptor (beta chain) sequence, with context. The sample belongs to a study of blood T cell repertoires in COVID-19. Study overall: Material from acute and convalescent COVID-19 was sourced from the United States, Italy and Spain. Sample material is recorded as cDNA or gDNA derived from T cells, B-cell-depleted T cells, or PBMCs.

V lost 1 base and J lost 8; bases outside the gene matches: 5. The CDR3 is made up of 15 amino acids. Germline-derived CDR1 and CDR2 are MGHRA and YSYEKL. As handled by the study authors: Quantification of nucleated cells was approximated via reference gene primer amplification. Clones were read by immunoSEQ multiplex PCR, and TCRdb kept only the in-frame ones, dropping some. The DNA gave D and trimming, while V, J and clone size come from that table. The table records 200,000 to 300,000 clones, roughly 80% of them present only once. V usage is TRBV4-1 and J usage is TRBJ1-5; TRBD1 matches 10 bases. Material: peripheral blood. The TCR comes from a woman aged 70 to 79 with acute or convalescent COVID-19. The CDR3, as DNA: TGCGCCAGCAGCCAAGCGGGACAGGGGATGAAGCCCCAGCATTTT. It codes for CASSQAGQGMKPQHF.